This entry lists 5 T cell receptor beta chains sequenced from one sample in a study of blood T cell repertoires in COVID-19. Profiling relied on immunoSEQ multiplex PCR, and the TCRdb table lists in-frame clones only, not all of them. Among some 300,000 clones listed, roughly nine tenths were seen once. The sample comprised peripheral blood. Receptors originate from a woman in her twenties or thirties with COVID-19, enrolled during active disease.

The chain uses TRBV5-1 and TRBJ2-3, with a possible D match to TRBD1 (5 bases). Trimming took 4 bases from V and 4 from J, leaving 13 bases between them. Germline-derived CDR1 and CDR2 are SGHRS and YFSETQ. The CDR3 has 14 amino acids. CDR3 sequence reads: CASSLRQGADTQYF. For the CDR3, the DNA is TGCGCCAGCAGCCTCAGGCAGGGTGCAGATACGCAGTATTTT.

The gene calls are TRBV7-8 and TRBJ2-1; D is unresolved. Trimming removed 5 bases at V and 4 bases at J, with 12 bases between. The germline CDR1 and CDR2 sequences are SGHVS and FQNEAQ. The CDR3 sequence is 14 residues long. The DNA of the CDR3 is TGTGCCAGCAGCCTTTCCATCACTTACAATGAGCAGTTCTTC. Amino acid sequence: CASSLSITYNEQFF.

The chain is built from TRBV10-1 and TRBJ1-1, with 7 positions matching TRBD1. After removal of 5 bases from V and 6 bases from J, the junction contained 3 bases not matched to a gene. The CDR3 covers 12 residues. Germline V gives CDR1 WNHNN, CDR2 SYGVQD (reference sequence). CDR3 region: CASSSQGAEAFF. In nucleotides, the CDR3 is TGCGCCAGCAGTTCCCAGGGGGCTGAAGCTTTCTTT.

CDR3 sequence (DNA): TGTGCCAGCAGCGGGGGGACAGGGAGCGGTGAAAAACTGTTTTTT. Encoded protein: CASSGGTGSGEKLFF. The V call is TRBV9, the J call TRBJ1-4; 9 nucleotides match TRBD1. CDR3 length equals 15 residues. J lost 7 bases, V lost 3 bases, and 7 bases had no gene match. Germline CDR1 and CDR2: SGDLS and YYNGEE.

This chain joins TRBV9 and TRBJ2-3; 7 bases match TRBD2. Trimming took 4 bases from V and 1 from J; bases not matched to a gene: 9. The CDR3 contains 16 residues. Germline assignment: CDR1 SGDLS and CDR2 YYNGEE. CDR3 nucleotides: TGTGCCAGCAGCCAAACCGGCAGCGGGGGCACAGATACGCAGTATTTT. This encodes CASSQTGSGGTDTQYF.